This T cell receptor beta chain was retrieved from a study of CD8+CD57+ T cells in acquired aplastic anemia. Across the study: The DNA of sorted CD4+ and CD8+ cells averaged approximately 3.4 ug.

Findings of the study overall: Levels of CD8+ Simpson's diversity were not significantly distinct in patients versus controls.

In regard to this clonotype: Its target is not known.

TCR beta VDJ combinations and CDR3 sequences were profiled from genomic DNA. One entry per CDR3 protein, called by TCRdb with MiXCR from the reads. This table has hundreds of thousands of distinct CDR3 sequences, just under 70% appearing once. This sequence was found in a human donor in good health, serving as a control. The sequencing sample was made of sorted CD4+, CD8+, or CD8+CD57+ T cells (not recorded which) from PBMCs.

The CDR3 sequence is CASSPGTGNLEAFF. The CDR3 coding sequence is TGTGCCAGCAGCCCCGGGACAGGGAACCTTGAAGCTTTCTTT. The chain links TRBV5-6 to TRBJ1-1, with 9 bases fitting TRBD1. The length of the CDR3 is 14 residues. From germline, CDR1 is SGHDT and CDR2 YYEEEE. J lost 7 bases, V lost 4 bases, and 8 bases had no gene match.